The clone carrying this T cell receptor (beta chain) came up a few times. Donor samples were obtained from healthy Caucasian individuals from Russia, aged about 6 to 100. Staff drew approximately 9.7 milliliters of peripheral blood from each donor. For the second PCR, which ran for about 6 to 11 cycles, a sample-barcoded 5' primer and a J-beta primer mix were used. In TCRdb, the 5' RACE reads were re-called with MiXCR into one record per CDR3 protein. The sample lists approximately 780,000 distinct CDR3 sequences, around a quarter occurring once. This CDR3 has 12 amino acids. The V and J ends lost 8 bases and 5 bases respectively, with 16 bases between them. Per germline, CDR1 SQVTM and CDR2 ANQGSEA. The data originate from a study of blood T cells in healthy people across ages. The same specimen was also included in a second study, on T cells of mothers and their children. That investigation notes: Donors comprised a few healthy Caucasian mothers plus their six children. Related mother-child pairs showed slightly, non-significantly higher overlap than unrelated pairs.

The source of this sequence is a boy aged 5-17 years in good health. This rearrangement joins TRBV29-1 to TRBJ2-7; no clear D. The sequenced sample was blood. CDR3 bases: TGCAGCACCTGGGGATTCGCCAACGAGCAGTACTTC. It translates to CSTWGFANEQYF.